These 31 T cell receptor beta chains were all obtained from the same sample, sequenced in a study of regulatory and conventional T cells in RAG deficiency. The sorted conventional CD4+ T cells were CD25-low and CD127-high, with genomic DNA sequenced. The repertoire was sequenced with immunoSEQ multiplex PCR; TCRdb's copy has only in-frame clones and lacks some. The table records 34,000 or so clones, 70% to 80% of them present only once. Separately, the same data were catalogued under a study of regulatory T cells. That paper notes: Amplification used 52 TRBV primers and 13 TRBJ primers.

Material for sequencing was CD4+ effector T cells sorted from blood. These receptors were taken from a human donor in good health.

This chain's CDR3 is CASSSGTSGGETQYF. In DNA form, the CDR3 reads TGTGCCAGCAGCTCAGGGACTAGCGGGGGAGAGACCCAGTACTTC. This chain uses TRBV7-9 with TRBJ2-5; 14 nucleotides align to TRBD2. With 4 bases clipped from V and 4 bases from J, the junction kept 2 bases outside the gene matches. CDR3 size: 15 residues. Germline values: CDR1 SEHNR, CDR2 FQNEAQ (reference sequence).

The genes are TRBV4-1 and TRBJ2-7, with 7 bases that match TRBD2. Trimming at V came to 1 base and at J to 0 bases, leaving 6 bases not matched to a gene. The CDR3 length is 16 residues. CDR1 and CDR2 from the germline V gene are MGHRA and YSYEKL. The CDR3 nucleotides read TGCGCCAGCAGCCAAGCTTCTAGCGGAAACTCCTACGAGCAGTACTTC. This sequence encodes CASSQASSGNSYEQYF.

The chain carries TRBV30 and TRBJ1-1; D is unclear. The CDR3 runs to 11 residues. The V and J ends lost 1 base and 9 bases respectively, with 9 bases between them. Per the germline V gene, CDR1 is GTSNPN and CDR2 is SVGIG (reference sequence). The CDR3 DNA follows: TGTGCCTGGAGTGCCGCTCGGCAAGCTTTCTTT. It encodes CAWSAARQAFF.

This chain joins TRBV5-1 and TRBJ2-6; D remains ambiguous. V lost 1 base to trimming and J lost 4 bases, with 6 bases between them. Germline V gives CDR1 SGHRS, CDR2 YFSETQ. This CDR3 is built from 14 residues. Here the CDR3 DNA reads TGCGCCAGCAGCTTGTCCTCCGGGGCCAACGTCCTGACTTTC. Translating gives CASSLSSGANVLTF.

This clone was seen more than once but under ten times. The rearrangement links TRBV27 to TRBJ2-7; tentatively, D is TRBD2 (6 bases). This CDR3 is 14 amino acids long. Per germline, CDR1 MNHEY and CDR2 SMNVEV (reference sequence). V lost 0 bases, J lost 7 bases, and 13 bases lay in between. The CDR3 protein is CASSLSQTRGEQYF. DNA of the CDR3: TGTGCCAGCAGTTTATCACAGACTAGGGGTGAGCAGTACTTC.

The chain recombines TRBV19 with TRBJ2-2; 9 nucleotides align to TRBD1. J lost 5 bases, V lost 6 bases, and 7 bases had no gene match. CDR1 and CDR2 from the germline V gene are LNHDA and SQIVND (reference sequence). CDR3 length equals 15 residues. CDR3 sequence: CASRTDRGVTGELFF. CDR3 in DNA: TGTGCCAGTAGGACGGACAGGGGTGTAACCGGGGAGCTGTTTTTT.

This sequence joins TRBV27 and TRBJ1-1; TRBD1 aligns across 8 bases. Germline V gives CDR1 MNHEY, CDR2 SMNVEV (reference sequence). Trimming removed 9 bases from V and 10 bases from J; junction bases left unmatched: 10. The CDR3 contains 12 residues. CDR3 protein: CASIGTGIGAFF. The CDR3 nucleotides read TGTGCCAGTATCGGGACAGGTATCGGAGCTTTCTTT.

The chain couples TRBV5-1 to TRBJ2-7; 8 nucleotides agree with TRBD2. Unmatched junction bases numbered 8, after V lost 1 base and J lost 2 bases. Germline V lookup: CDR1 SGHRS, CDR2 YFSETQ. The CDR3 spans 16 residues. CDR3 in amino acids: CASSLFEAGGTYEQYF. CDR3 DNA: TGCGCCAGCAGCTTGTTTGAGGCGGGGGGCACCTACGAGCAGTACTTC.

The chain recombines TRBV30 with TRBJ2-3, with 10 bases fitting TRBD2. Germline values: CDR1 GTSNPN, CDR2 SVGIG (reference sequence). This CDR3 is built from 15 residues. J gave up 2 bases and V 1 base, and 3 bases lay outside the gene matches. The CDR3 here is CAWSGAGGITDTQYF. CDR3 nucleotides: TGTGCCTGGAGTGGAGCGGGGGGGATCACAGATACGCAGTATTTT.

The chain couples TRBV9 to TRBJ1-2; D perhaps matches TRBD1 (5 bases). Germline CDR1 reads SGDLS; CDR2 reads YYNGEE. This CDR3 has 15 amino acids. Trimming took off 0 bases at V and 5 bases at J, with 14 bases between the two ends. This CDR3 is CASSVEGTQGYGYTF. The DNA for the CDR3 is TGTGCCAGCAGCGTAGAGGGAACCCAGGGATATGGCTACACCTTC. The full variable domain, rest sourced from reference TRBV9 and TRBJ1-2, is DSGVTQTPKHLITATGQRVTLRCSPRSGDLSVYWYQQSLDQGLQFLIQYYNGEERAKGNILERFSAQQFPDLHSELNLSSLELGDSALYFCASSVEGTQGYGYTFGSGTRLTVV.

The gene calls are TRBV9 and TRBJ1-6, with unresolved D. V lost 4 bases to trimming and J lost 6 bases, with 11 bases between them. This CDR3 has 14 residues. The germline V gene encodes CDR1 SGDLS and CDR2 YYNGEE. CDR3: CASSPSPSNSPLHF. CDR3 in DNA: TGTGCCAGCAGCCCCAGTCCCTCTAATTCACCCCTCCACTTT.

The rearrangement links TRBV7-8 to TRBJ2-1; D unresolved. The CDR3 loop spans 12 amino acids. V shed 2 bases and J shed 8 bases, with 7 bases lying between them. Germline CDR1 reads SGHVS; CDR2 reads FQNEAQ. This CDR3 reads CASSLLYDEQFF. DNA for the CDR3: TGTGCCAGCAGCTTACTCTATGATGAGCAGTTCTTC.

This chain uses TRBV6-6 with TRBJ2-5; tentatively, D is TRBD2 (6 bases). Trimming shortened V by 8 bases and J by 1 base, and 11 bases separated the two germline ends. This CDR3 is built from 13 residues. Germline loops: CDR1 MNHNY, CDR2 SVGAGI (reference sequence). CDR3 bases: TGTGCCAGCGGGGGAGGCCTCCAAGAGACCCAGTACTTC. Its translation: CASGGGLQETQYF.

The chain combines TRBV9 with TRBJ1-4; D might be TRBD1 (5 bases). In germline, CDR1 is SGDLS, CDR2 YYNGEE. The germline V and J ends were trimmed by 0 bases and 7 bases, with 10 bases remaining between them. CDR3 length: 14 amino acids. The CDR3 DNA sequence: TGTGCCAGCAGCGTAGCCTCAGGGAGTGAAAAACTGTTTTTT. Translated, it gives CASSVASGSEKLFF.

The chain carries TRBV6-5 and TRBJ1-1; D gene ambiguous. The CDR3 contains 13 residues. Germline V gives CDR1 MNHEY, CDR2 SVGAGI. Trimming pared 4 bases from V and 4 bases from J, leaving 10 bases between. The CDR3 here is CASSWVLGTEAFF. The CDR3 DNA sequence: TGTGCCAGCAGTTGGGTCCTGGGCACTGAAGCTTTCTTT.

The rearrangement uses TRBV6-6 and TRBJ2-1; D is undetermined. The CDR3 sequence is 13 residues long. Trimming left V 8 bases short and J 9 bases short, with 17 bases between. Per germline, CDR1 MNHNY and CDR2 SVGAGI (reference sequence). The CDR3 sequence: CASSLPAPPEQFF. The CDR3 region has the DNA TGTGCCAGCTCCCTTCCGGCGCCCCCTGAGCAGTTCTTC.

This sequence joins TRBV25-1 and TRBJ1-4; weak D call: TRBD1 (5 bases). CDR1 and CDR2 from the germline V gene are MGHDK and SYGVNS. V gave up 0 bases and J gave up 3 bases, with 17 bases separating them. The length of the CDR3 is 18 residues. In nucleotides, the CDR3 is TGTGCCAGCAGTGAATATTTGGGGCAGGGAGGACCTAATGAAAAACTGTTTTTT. Encoded protein: CASSEYLGQGGPNEKLFF.

This clone occurred once. The gene calls are TRBV11-2 and TRBJ2-3, with TRBD2 matching over 9 bases. The CDR3 extends over 18 amino acids. Germline lookup yields CDR1 SGHAT and CDR2 FQNNGV. The J segment lost 8 bases and the V segment lost 4 bases, leaving 19 bases of the junction unmatched. The CDR3 DNA reads as TGTGCCAGCAGCTCCGAGGGATTGGTAGCGGGGGTTGTCGGTACGCAGTATTTT. Translation gives CASSSEGLVAGVVGTQYF. Filled out from reference TRBV11-2 and TRBJ2-3, the complete variable domain reads EAGVAQSPRYKIIEKRQSVAFWCNPISGHATLYWYQQILGQGPKLLIQFQNNGVVDDSQLPKDRFSAERLKGVDSTLKIQPAKLEDSAVYLCASSSEGLVAGVVGTQYFGPGTRLTVL.

The V call is TRBV27, the J call TRBJ1-1; the D gene is possibly TRBD1 (6 bases). The germline V gene encodes CDR1 MNHEY and CDR2 SMNVEV (reference sequence). V lost 2 bases and J lost 4, with 11 bases in between. This CDR3 contains 14 residues. The CDR3 coding sequence is TGTGCCAGCAGTTTAGACAGGCTCTTCACTGAAGCTTTCTTT. This encodes CASSLDRLFTEAFF.

The chain is built from TRBV6-1 and TRBJ2-3, with a weak D call TRBD1 (7 bases). V was trimmed by 1 base and J by 6 bases, leaving 14 bases between them. From germline, CDR1 is MNHNS and CDR2 SASEGT. The CDR3 extends over 15 amino acids. CDR3 region: CASSEVRSGGDTQYF. CDR3 nucleotide sequence: TGTGCCAGCAGTGAAGTGAGGTCAGGGGGGGATACGCAGTATTTT.

The V call is TRBV7-3, the J call TRBJ2-6, with D perhaps TRBD2 (5 bases). CDR1 SGHTA and CDR2 FQGTGA come from the germline V gene. The CDR3 consists of 18 residues. Trimming left V 5 bases short and J 4 bases short, with 21 bases between. CDR3: CASSTSLRGSSGANVLTF. In DNA form, the CDR3 reads TGTGCCAGCAGCACATCGCTCCGAGGGTCGTCGGGGGCCAACGTCCTGACTTTC.

This clone was found once. Other DNA sequences in this sample translate to the same CDR3. This sequence joins TRBV5-1 and TRBJ2-1, with a possible D match to TRBD2 (6 bases). In germline, CDR1 is SGHRS, CDR2 YFSETQ. With 3 bases removed from V and 4 bases from J, the gap between germline ends came to 8 bases. The CDR3 contains 13 residues. For the CDR3, the DNA is TGCGCCAGCAGCTCCGGGGGTTACAATGAGCAGTTCTTC. It is translated as CASSSGGYNEQFF. The variable domain in full, completed from reference TRBV5-1 and TRBJ2-1, reads KAGVTQTPRYLIKTRGQQVTLSCSPISGHRSVSWYQQTPGQGLQFLFEYFSETQRNKGNFPGRFSGRQFSNSRSEMNVSTLELGDSALYLCASSSGGYNEQFFGPGTRLTVL.

The chain combines TRBV28 with TRBJ1-5; perhaps TRBD1 as D (6 bases). The CDR3 has 15 amino acids. V shed 6 bases and J shed 2 bases, with 14 bases lying between them. The germline V gene has CDR1 MDHEN and CDR2 SYDVKM. The CDR3 region has the DNA TGTGCCAGCAGACTGGGACAATGGGGCAATCAGCCCCAGCATTTT. Amino acids: CASRLGQWGNQPQHF.

For the CDR3, the DNA is TGTGCCAGCTCACCAGGGGTTGGGAATGAAAAACTGTTTTTT. Translated, it gives CASSPGVGNEKLFF. The J gene is TRBJ1-4, the V gene TRBV18; D is uncertain. Trimming pared 2 bases from V and 5 bases from J, leaving 9 bases between. The CDR3 covers 14 residues. Germline V gene data show CDR1 as KGHSH and CDR2 as LQKENI.

The V and J genes are TRBV16 and TRBJ1-2, with 9 nucleotides matching TRBD1. Trimming removed 4 bases from V and 1 base from J; junction bases left unmatched: 7. Germline CDR1 KGHSY, CDR2 FQNENV. This CDR3 is 16 amino acids long. The CDR3 here is CASSRRTGVLNYGYTF. The CDR3 DNA is TGTGCCAGCAGCCGCCGGACAGGGGTTCTTAACTATGGCTACACCTTC.

The chain uses TRBV4-1 and TRBJ1-1, with 8 bases matching TRBD1. J was trimmed by 5 bases and V by 8 bases; bases with no gene match: 10. The CDR3 runs to 14 residues. Germline CDR1 and CDR2: MGHRA and YSYEKL. The CDR3 is CASRKDRVPTEAFF. The DNA for the CDR3 is TGCGCCAGCCGAAAGGACAGGGTCCCTACTGAAGCTTTCTTT.

CDR3 DNA sequence: TGTGCCAGCAAGGCCGCACTGAGAGATGGCTACACCTTC. Amino acids: CASKAALRDGYTF. The chain couples TRBV2 to TRBJ1-2; D is unresolved. The CDR3 has 13 amino acids. Trimming pared 7 bases from V and 6 bases from J, leaving 15 bases between. Germline CDR1 and CDR2: SNHLY and FYNNEI.

The chain has TRBV6-6 and TRBJ2-1, with D hard to call. Germline assignment: CDR1 MNHNY and CDR2 SVGAGI (reference sequence). This CDR3 is built from 16 residues. V was clipped by 0 bases and J by 2 bases, with 11 bases between them. CDR3 nucleotides: TGTGCCAGCAGTTACTCTCCCCGGGCCCCCTACAATGAGCAGTTCTTC. Amino acid sequence: CASSYSPRAPYNEQFF.

The chain links TRBV4-1 to TRBJ2-5, with TRBD2 identical over 8 bases. In germline, CDR1 is MGHRA, CDR2 YSYEKL. This CDR3 region has 14 residues. Trimming took 1 base from V and 3 from J; bases not matched to a gene: 1. This CDR3 reads CASSQGRGEETQYF. The DNA of the CDR3 is TGCGCCAGCAGCCAAGGGCGGGGGGAAGAGACCCAGTACTTC.

The J gene is TRBJ2-2, the V gene TRBV5-4, with a tentative D call TRBD1 (5 bases). Germline V gene data show CDR1 as SGHNT and CDR2 as YYREEE (reference sequence). This CDR3 comprises 16 residues. Deletions cut 2 bases from V and 1 base from J, with 12 bases between. This chain's CDR3 is CASSFYTGLNTGELFF. For the CDR3, the DNA is TGTGCCAGCAGCTTTTACACAGGTCTGAACACCGGGGAGCTGTTTTTT. Combining the CDR3 with reference TRBV5-4 and TRBJ2-2 gives the whole variable domain ETGVTQSPTHLIKTRGQQVTLRCSSQSGHNTVSWYQQALGQGPQFIFQYYREEENGRGNFPPRFSGLQFPNYSSELNVNALELDDSALYLCASSFYTGLNTGELFFGEGSRLTVL.

The chain employs TRBV29-1 and TRBJ2-3, with 9 bases aligning to TRBD2. CDR1 and CDR2 (germline): SQVTM, ANQGSEA. V trimming: 6 bases; J trimming: 1 base; junction bases outside the gene matches: 11. The CDR3 length is 16 residues. CDR3 in DNA: TGCAGCGTCGACCAAAGCGGGGGGATCGGCACAGATACGCAGTATTTT. Its protein is CSVDQSGGIGTDTQYF.